These 26 T cell receptor beta chains originate from one sample sequenced in a study of T cell changes during pregnancy in multiple sclerosis. TCRdb's copy holds only in-frame clones and misses some; the assay was immunoSEQ multiplex PCR. The repertoire consists of approximately 44,000 clones, with 80% to 95% occurring once and the leading ten covering about 0.7%. The source was CD4+ T cells from peripheral blood mononuclear cells, collected before pregnancy. These receptors came from a female donor with multiple sclerosis, enrolled in a pregnancy study.

The genes are TRBV19 and TRBJ2-5; D is perhaps TRBD1 (6 bases). The CDR3 loop spans 15 amino acids. Trimming took 3 bases from V and 4 from J, leaving 15 bases between them. Germline values: CDR1 LNHDA, CDR2 SQIVND (reference sequence). CDR3 protein: CASSMGAKPPETQYF. CDR3 nucleotides: TGTGCCAGTAGTATGGGGGCCAAGCCACCAGAGACCCAGTACTTC.

The V and J genes are TRBV9 and TRBJ2-7; TRBD1 might be the D (6 bases). V was shortened by 0 bases and J by 5 bases, with 12 bases between the two germline ends. Germline CDR1 is SGDLS and CDR2 is YYNGEE. The CDR3 loop spans 14 amino acids. The CDR3 loop is CASSVGWGRNEQYF. The CDR3, as DNA: TGTGCCAGCAGCGTAGGTTGGGGGCGGAACGAGCAGTACTTC. Full variable domain (outside the CDR3, taken from reference TRBV9 and TRBJ2-7): DSGVTQTPKHLITATGQRVTLRCSPRSGDLSVYWYQQSLDQGLQFLIQYYNGEERAKGNILERFSAQQFPDLHSELNLSSLELGDSALYFCASSVGWGRNEQYFGPGTRLTVT.

The gene calls are TRBV5-1 and TRBJ1-3; D call uncertain. The CDR3 has 16 amino acids. V was pared by 1 base and J by 4 bases, with 15 bases between. Germline-derived CDR1 and CDR2 are SGHRS and YFSETQ. The CDR3 is CASSLTGTGIGNTIYF. The CDR3 DNA reads TGCGCCAGCAGCTTGACGGGAACGGGGATCGGAAACACCATATATTTT.

This chain uses TRBV7-3 with TRBJ2-3, with D possibly TRBD2 on 6 matching bases. The CDR3 length is 14 residues. Per germline, CDR1 SGHTA and CDR2 FQGTGA. V lost 3 bases and J 1 base, leaving 8 bases between the germline ends. The CDR3 is CASSFGGGTDTQYF. CDR3 DNA: TGTGCCAGCAGCTTCGGCGGGGGCACAGATACGCAGTATTTT.

J is TRBJ1-5 and V is TRBV6-6; perhaps TRBD1 as D (5 bases). Germline values: CDR1 MNHNY, CDR2 SVGAGI (reference sequence). The CDR3 has 13 amino acids. With 4 bases removed from V and 3 bases from J, the gap between germline ends came to 7 bases. In DNA, the CDR3 is TGTGCCAGCAGTTGGGGCTACAATCAGCCCCAGCATTTT. It yields the protein CASSWGYNQPQHF.

V is TRBV7-8 and J is TRBJ1-5; the match to TRBD1 covers 8 bases. CDR3 length: 15 amino acids. J lost 5 bases, V lost 5 bases, and 8 bases had no gene match. Germline values: CDR1 SGHVS, CDR2 FQNEAQ. DNA for the CDR3: TGTGCCAGCAGCCCGGGTGGACAGGGCTATCAGCCCCAGCATTTT. It codes for CASSPGGQGYQPQHF. Full variable domain (remainder filled in from reference TRBV7-8 and TRBJ1-5): GAGVSQSPRYKVAKRGQDVALRCDPISGHVSLFWYQQALGQGPEFLTYFQNEAQLDKSGLPSDRFFAERPEGSVSTLKIQRTQQEDSAVYLCASSPGGQGYQPQHFGDGTRLSIL.

This clone was seen more than once but under ten times. The genes are TRBV5-5 and TRBJ2-7; 7 bases map to TRBD2. This CDR3 is built from 14 residues. J lost 7 bases, V lost 0 bases, and 7 bases had no gene match. The germline gives CDR1 SGHKS, CDR2 YYEKEE (reference sequence). DNA for the CDR3: TGTGCCAGCAGCTTGGTGGGGGGAGCGGGGGAGCAGTACTTC. This translates into CASSLVGGAGEQYF. The full variable domain, with the rest looked up from reference TRBV5-5 and TRBJ2-7, is DAGVTQSPTHLIKTRGQQVTLRCSPISGHKSVSWYQQVLGQGPQFIFQYYEKEERGRGNFPDRFSARQFPNYSSELNVNALLLGDSALYLCASSLVGGAGEQYFGPGTRLTVT.

The rearrangement links TRBV29-1 to TRBJ2-2; D is possibly TRBD1 (5 bases). Per germline, CDR1 SQVTM and CDR2 ANQGSEA. This CDR3 contains 15 residues. Trimming shortened V by 0 bases and J by 4 bases, and 12 bases separated the two germline ends. The CDR3 bases are TGCAGCGTTGAAGATGTGGGGCGACCCACCGGGGAGCTGTTTTTT. Its protein product is CSVEDVGRPTGELFF.

The J gene is TRBJ1-1, the V gene TRBV7-8; TRBD1 aligns across 7 bases. The CDR3 has 15 residues. Germline CDR1 reads SGHVS; CDR2 reads FQNEAQ. Trimming removed 2 bases from V and 6 bases from J; junction bases left unmatched: 9. The CDR3 protein is CASSLRQGQASEAFF. The CDR3 coding sequence is TGTGCCAGCAGCTTACGACAGGGTCAAGCTTCTGAAGCTTTCTTT.

The chain recombines TRBV5-5 with TRBJ1-2; 8 bases line up with TRBD1. V shed 4 bases, J shed 8 bases, and the junction held 7 bases outside the gene matches. The CDR3 runs 13 residues. The germline CDR1 and CDR2 sequences are SGHKS and YYEKEE (reference sequence). CDR3: CASSPQGGSGYTF. DNA of the CDR3: TGTGCCAGCAGCCCACAGGGGGGAAGCGGCTACACCTTC.

DNA for the CDR3: TGTGCCTGGAGTCCCCCCGACAGGGACCTCTATGGCTACACCTTC. This codes for CAWSPPDRDLYGYTF. V gene TRBV30 combines with J gene TRBJ1-2, with 7 bases that match TRBD1. J lost 4 bases, V lost 2 bases, and 10 bases had no gene match. The CDR3 spans 15 residues. Germline CDR1 is GTSNPN and CDR2 is SVGIG (reference sequence).

This clone is a singleton in its sample. The chain links TRBV7-9 to TRBJ2-7; tentative D call: TRBD1 (6 bases). CDR3 length: 15 residues. V was clipped by 4 bases and J by 3 bases, with 16 bases between them. The V gene's germline CDR1 is SEHNR and CDR2 FQNEAQ (reference sequence). CDR3 amino acids: CASSSGGQSRYEQYF. For the CDR3, the DNA is TGTGCCAGCAGCTCCGGAGGACAGTCCCGCTACGAGCAGTACTTC. The full variable domain, with the rest looked up from reference TRBV7-9 and TRBJ2-7, is DTGVSQNPRHKITKRGQNVTFRCDPISEHNRLYWYRQTLGQGPEFLTYFQNEAQLEKSRLLSDRFSAERPKGSFSTLEIQRTEQGDSAMYLCASSSGGQSRYEQYFGPGTRLTVT.

This chain connects TRBV5-5 to TRBJ2-2, with D perhaps matching TRBD1 (6 bases). Germline values: CDR1 SGHKS, CDR2 YYEKEE (reference sequence). With 3 bases removed from V and 5 bases from J, the gap between germline ends came to 17 bases. The CDR3 is 16 residues long. The CDR3 bases are TGTGCCAGCAGCTCAGGGGTTTTCGCCGCAACCGGGGAGCTGTTTTTT. This encodes CASSSGVFAATGELFF.

This rearrangement joins TRBV27 to TRBJ1-5; D not certain. The CDR3 spans 15 residues. Per the germline V gene, CDR1 is MNHEY and CDR2 is SMNVEV (reference sequence). V was clipped by 6 bases and J by 0 bases, with 12 bases between them. This CDR3 is CASRLTRNSNQPQHF. The CDR3 nucleotides are TGTGCCAGCAGACTGACTAGAAATAGCAATCAGCCCCAGCATTTT.

The V and J genes are TRBV4-2 and TRBJ2-7, with 7 nucleotides matching TRBD1. The CDR3 is 15 residues long. V dropped 4 bases and J dropped 2; count of bases not matched to a gene: 8. Germline V lookup: CDR1 LGHNA, CDR2 YNFKEQ. This CDR3 reads CASSPQRGPAYEQYF. As DNA, the CDR3 is TGTGCCAGCAGCCCACAGAGGGGGCCAGCCTACGAGCAGTACTTC.

V is TRBV10-3 and J is TRBJ1-1, with D tentatively TRBD1 (5 bases). The CDR3 is made up of 12 amino acids. The germline V gene has CDR1 ENHRY and CDR2 SYGVKD. With 6 bases removed from V and 0 bases from J, the gap between germline ends came to 5 bases. CDR3 in DNA: TGTGCCATCAGGGGGCTGAACACTGAAGCTTTCTTT. Translated, it gives CAIRGLNTEAFF.

The gene calls are TRBV4-3 and TRBJ2-7, with a weak D call TRBD1 (7 bases). CDR1 is LGHNA, CDR2 YSLEER, per germline. Trimming took 0 bases from V and 2 from J, leaving 11 bases between them. This CDR3 comprises 15 residues. The DNA of the CDR3 is TGCGCCAGCAGCCAAGAGGGCAGGGGGGCCTACGAGCAGTACTTC. Translating gives CASSQEGRGAYEQYF.

The rearrangement links TRBV11-2 to TRBJ1-1; TRBD1 agrees at 8 bases. V shed 5 bases and J 1 base; nucleotides not matched to a gene: 9. The CDR3 has 16 amino acids. Germline values: CDR1 SGHAT, CDR2 FQNNGV. The CDR3 nucleotides are TGTGCCAGCAGCCATCGGTACAGGGGGAAGAACACTGAAGCTTTCTTT. It encodes CASSHRYRGKNTEAFF.

The genes are TRBV18 and TRBJ2-3; 13 bases are shared with TRBD2. The germline gives CDR1 KGHSH, CDR2 LQKENI. V shed 3 bases and J 2 bases; nucleotides not matched to a gene: 2. This CDR3 is 16 amino acids long. CDR3 nucleotides: TGTGCCAGCTCACCCGGACTAGCGGGGGACACAGATACGCAGTATTTT. Amino acids: CASSPGLAGDTDTQYF.

The CDR3 sequence: CASSARGRVEQYF. For the CDR3, the DNA is TGTGCCAGTAGTGCCAGAGGCCGGGTCGAGCAGTACTTC. The chain has TRBV19 and TRBJ2-7; D is undetermined. Trimming shortened V by 5 bases and J by 6 bases, and 14 bases separated the two germline ends. Germline values: CDR1 LNHDA, CDR2 SQIVND (reference sequence). The CDR3 sequence is 13 residues long.

This sequence joins TRBV11-1 and TRBJ2-7, with a weak D call TRBD1 (5 bases). The V gene lost 0 bases and the J gene lost 2 bases, with 8 bases spanning the gap. The CDR3 runs 14 residues. Per the germline V gene, CDR1 is SGHAT and CDR2 is FQDESV (reference sequence). The CDR3 spells CASSLAGQTYEQYF. CDR3 DNA: TGTGCCAGCAGCTTAGCTGGACAAACCTACGAGCAGTACTTC.

The rearrangement uses TRBV5-1 and TRBJ1-1, with 8 bases fitting TRBD1. The CDR3 length is 14 residues. Trimming cost V 4 bases and J 1 base; bases outside gene matches: 3. Germline V gene data show CDR1 as SGHRS and CDR2 as YFSETQ. The CDR3 region has the DNA TGCGCCAGCAGCGGCAGGGGGCCGAACACTGAAGCTTTCTTT. This translates into CASSGRGPNTEAFF.

The gene calls are TRBV10-3 and TRBJ2-3; 10 bases map to TRBD1. Losses at the gene ends were 5 bases for V and 4 bases for J; bases not matched to a gene: 6. The CDR3 totals 15 residues. Germline loops: CDR1 ENHRY, CDR2 SYGVKD. The CDR3 DNA reads TGTGCCATCAGTAACCGGGACAGGGGCCCAGATACGCAGTATTTT. This encodes CAISNRDRGPDTQYF.

J is TRBJ2-5 and V is TRBV5-1, with D possibly TRBD2 on 6 matching bases. The CDR3 covers 14 residues. Trimming removed 5 bases at V and 2 bases at J, with 13 bases between. Germline V gene data show CDR1 as SGHRS and CDR2 as YFSETQ. DNA of the CDR3: TGCGCCAGCAGGTTGTCCGGGACTCAAGAGACCCAGTACTTC. It codes for CASRLSGTQETQYF.

This clone was observed a single time. The CDR3 reads CATSRAQRRDTQYF. Written as DNA, the CDR3 is TGTGCCACCAGCAGGGCCCAGAGGAGAGATACGCAGTATTTT. The chain has TRBV15 and TRBJ2-3; no firm D call. Trimming took 3 bases from V and 5 from J, leaving 12 bases between them. Germline assignment: CDR1 LNHNV and CDR2 YYDKDF (reference sequence). The CDR3 contains 14 residues.

The V gene is TRBV6-6, the J gene TRBJ1-1, with no clear D. Trimming pared 5 bases from V and 1 base from J, leaving 5 bases between. This CDR3 spans 12 amino acids. CDR1 MNHNY and CDR2 SVGAGI come from the germline V gene (reference sequence). The CDR3 loop reads CASSRQNTEAFF. CDR3 nucleotides: TGTGCCAGCAGTCGACAGAACACTGAAGCTTTCTTT.